The next 2 T cell receptor beta chains were all read from a single sample in a study of T cells in Graves' hyperthyroidism and ophthalmopathy. TCR beta CDR3 regions were amplified from RNA transcripts. First-round RT-PCR of the TCR CDR3 relied on the HTBI primer set. TCRdb used MiXCR to reprocess the multiplex PCR reads, holding one entry per CDR3 protein. In the table there are about 660,000 distinct CDR3 sequences, just under 45% of which are singletons. Source material: peripheral blood or thyroid tissue (not recorded which). Every receptor here comes from an adult man with Graves' disease, either hyperthyroidism or ophthalmopathy (not recorded which).

This clonotype was counted ten times or more. V gene TRBV29-1 combines with J gene TRBJ1-1; D may be TRBD1 (5 bases). The CDR3 runs to 14 residues. Trimming pared 1 base from V and 4 bases from J, leaving 13 bases between. CDR1 is SQVTM and CDR2 is ANQGSEA in the germline V gene. CDR3 loop: CSVEGVGTSTEAFF. CDR3 sequence (DNA): TGCAGCGTTGAAGGGGTCGGGACCTCCACTGAAGCTTTCTTT.

This clonotype was counted between two and nine times. This rearrangement joins TRBV5-1 to TRBJ2-2, with D maybe TRBD1 (5 bases). From germline, CDR1 is SGHRS and CDR2 YFSETQ. V dropped 0 bases and J dropped 6 bases, with 6 bases sitting between them. This CDR3 comprises 13 residues. CDR3 region: CASSLEGSGELFF. CDR3 in DNA: TGCGCCAGCAGCTTGGAGGGGTCCGGGGAGCTGTTTTTT.